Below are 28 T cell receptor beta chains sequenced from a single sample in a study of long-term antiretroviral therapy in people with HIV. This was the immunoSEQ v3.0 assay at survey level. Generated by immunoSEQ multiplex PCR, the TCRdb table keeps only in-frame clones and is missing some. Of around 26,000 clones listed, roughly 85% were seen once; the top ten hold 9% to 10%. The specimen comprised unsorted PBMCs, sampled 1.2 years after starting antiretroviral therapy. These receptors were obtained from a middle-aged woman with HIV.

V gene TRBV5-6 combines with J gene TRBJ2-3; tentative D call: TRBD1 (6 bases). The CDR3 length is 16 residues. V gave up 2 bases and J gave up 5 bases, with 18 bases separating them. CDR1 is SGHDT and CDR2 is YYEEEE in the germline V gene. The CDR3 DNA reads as TGTGCCAGCAGCTTTGGGGGCCGGGGACCCATAGATACGCAGTATTTT. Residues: CASSFGGRGPIDTQYF.

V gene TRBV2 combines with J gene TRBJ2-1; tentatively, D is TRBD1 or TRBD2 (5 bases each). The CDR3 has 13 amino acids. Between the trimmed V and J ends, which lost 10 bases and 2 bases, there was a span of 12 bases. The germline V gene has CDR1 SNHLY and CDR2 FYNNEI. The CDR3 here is CATARGAYNEQFF. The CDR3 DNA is TGTGCCACAGCTCGGGGCGCCTACAATGAGCAGTTCTTC.

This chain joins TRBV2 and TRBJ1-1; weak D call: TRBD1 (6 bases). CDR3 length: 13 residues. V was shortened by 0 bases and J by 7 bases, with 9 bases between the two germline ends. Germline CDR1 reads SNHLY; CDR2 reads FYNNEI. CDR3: CASSEAGGLEAFF. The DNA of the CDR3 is TGTGCCAGCAGTGAAGCGGGGGGCCTTGAAGCTTTCTTT. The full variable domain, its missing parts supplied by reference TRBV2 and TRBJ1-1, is EPEVTQTPSHQVTQMGQEVILRCVPISNHLYFYWYRQILGQKVEFLVSFYNNEISEKSEIFDDQFSVERPDGSNFTLKIRSTKLEDSAMYFCASSEAGGLEAFFGQGTRLTVV.

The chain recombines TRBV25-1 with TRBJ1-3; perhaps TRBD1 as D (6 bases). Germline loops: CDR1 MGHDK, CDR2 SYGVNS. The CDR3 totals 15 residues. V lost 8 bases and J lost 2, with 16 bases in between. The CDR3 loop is CASSQPGTTGNTIYF. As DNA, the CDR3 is TGTGCCAGCTCTCAACCCGGGACAACTGGAAACACCATATATTTT.

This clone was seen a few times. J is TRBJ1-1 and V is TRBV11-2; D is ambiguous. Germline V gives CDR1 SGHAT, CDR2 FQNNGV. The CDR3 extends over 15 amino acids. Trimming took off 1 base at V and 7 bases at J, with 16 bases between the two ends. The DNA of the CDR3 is TGTGCCAGCAGCTTAGGTAGTGGGCAGAGAAGTGAAGCTTTCTTT. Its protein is CASSLGSGQRSEAFF.

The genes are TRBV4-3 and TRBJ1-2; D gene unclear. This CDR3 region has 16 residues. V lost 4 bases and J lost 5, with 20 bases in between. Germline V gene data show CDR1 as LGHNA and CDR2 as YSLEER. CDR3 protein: CASSLSSRVAPYGYTF. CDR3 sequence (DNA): TGCGCCAGCAGCCTATCCTCCCGGGTCGCTCCTTATGGCTACACCTTC.

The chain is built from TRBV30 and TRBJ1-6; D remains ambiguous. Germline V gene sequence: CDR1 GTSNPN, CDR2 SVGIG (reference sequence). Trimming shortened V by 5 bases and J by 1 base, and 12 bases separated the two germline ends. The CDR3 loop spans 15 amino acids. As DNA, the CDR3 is TGTGCCTGGTGCGCTGGCCGTTCCTATAATTCACCCCTCCACTTT. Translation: CAWCAGRSYNSPLHF.

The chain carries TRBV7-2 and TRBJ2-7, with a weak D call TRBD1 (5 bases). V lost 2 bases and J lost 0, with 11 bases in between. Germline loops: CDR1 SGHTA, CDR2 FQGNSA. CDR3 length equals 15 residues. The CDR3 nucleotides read TGTGCCAGCAGCTTACAGGGCTTCAGCTCCTACGAGCAGTACTTC. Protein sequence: CASSLQGFSSYEQYF.

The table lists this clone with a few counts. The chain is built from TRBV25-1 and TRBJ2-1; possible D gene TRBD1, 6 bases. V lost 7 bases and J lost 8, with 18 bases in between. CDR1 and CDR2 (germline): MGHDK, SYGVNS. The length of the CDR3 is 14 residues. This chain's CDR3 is CASTPNRAKDEQFF. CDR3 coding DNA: TGTGCCAGCACCCCTAACAGGGCGAAGGATGAGCAGTTCTTC.

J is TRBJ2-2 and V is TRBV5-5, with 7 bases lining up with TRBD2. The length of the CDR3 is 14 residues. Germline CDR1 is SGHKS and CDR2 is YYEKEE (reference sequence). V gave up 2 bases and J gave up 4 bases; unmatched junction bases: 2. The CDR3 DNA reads TGTGCCAGCAGCTTAGGCGGGGGCACCGGGGAGCTGTTTTTT. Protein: CASSLGGGTGELFF.

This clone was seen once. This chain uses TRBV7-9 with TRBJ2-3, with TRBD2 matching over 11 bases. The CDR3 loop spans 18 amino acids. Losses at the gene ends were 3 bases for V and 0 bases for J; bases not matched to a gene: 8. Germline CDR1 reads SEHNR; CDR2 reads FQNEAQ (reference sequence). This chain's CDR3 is CASSLGSGGATSTDTQYF. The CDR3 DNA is TGTGCCAGCAGCTTGGGTAGCGGGGGGGCTACGAGCACAGATACGCAGTATTTT.

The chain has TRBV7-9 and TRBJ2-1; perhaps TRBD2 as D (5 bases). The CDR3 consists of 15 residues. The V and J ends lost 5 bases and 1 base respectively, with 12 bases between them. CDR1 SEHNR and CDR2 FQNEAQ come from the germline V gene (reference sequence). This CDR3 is CASSIPRGSYNEQFF. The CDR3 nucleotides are TGTGCCAGCAGCATACCCCGGGGTTCCTACAATGAGCAGTTCTTC.

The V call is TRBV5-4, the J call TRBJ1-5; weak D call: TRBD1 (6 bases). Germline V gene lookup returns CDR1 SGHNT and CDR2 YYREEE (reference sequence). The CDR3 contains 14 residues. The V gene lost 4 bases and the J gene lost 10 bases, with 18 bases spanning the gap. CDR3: CASSPYLQGPPQHF. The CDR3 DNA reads TGTGCCAGCAGCCCGTACCTACAGGGACCTCCCCAGCATTTT.

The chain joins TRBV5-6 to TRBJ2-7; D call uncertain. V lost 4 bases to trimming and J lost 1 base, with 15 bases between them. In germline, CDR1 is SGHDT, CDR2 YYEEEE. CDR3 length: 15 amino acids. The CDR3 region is CASSPPASQSYEQYF. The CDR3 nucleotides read TGTGCCAGCAGCCCACCGGCTAGTCAGTCCTACGAGCAGTACTTC. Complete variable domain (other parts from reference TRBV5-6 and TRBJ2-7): DAGVTQSPTHLIKTRGQQVTLRCSPKSGHDTVSWYQQALGQGPQFIFQYYEEEERQRGNFPDRFSGHQFPNYSSELNVNALLLGDSALYLCASSPPASQSYEQYFGPGTRLTVT.

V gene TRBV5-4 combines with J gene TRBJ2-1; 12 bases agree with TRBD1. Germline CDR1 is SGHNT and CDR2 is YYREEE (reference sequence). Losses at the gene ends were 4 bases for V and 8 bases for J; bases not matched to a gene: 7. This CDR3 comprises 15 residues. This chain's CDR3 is CASSDRDRGRDEQFF. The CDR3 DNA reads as TGTGCCAGCAGCGACCGGGACAGGGGGCGCGATGAGCAGTTCTTC.

The CDR3 spells CASSMTGGSYNEQFF. The CDR3 DNA sequence: TGTGCCAGCAGCATGACCGGGGGGTCCTACAATGAGCAGTTCTTC. V gene TRBV11-3 combines with J gene TRBJ2-1, with 7 bases aligning to TRBD2. CDR1 is SGHNT, CDR2 YENEEA, per germline. The CDR3 has 15 amino acids. Trimming cost V 5 bases and J 1 base; bases outside gene matches: 5. The variable domain in full, with the rest retrieved from reference TRBV11-3 and TRBJ2-1, is EAGVVQSPRYKIIEKKQPVAFWCNPISGHNTLYWYLQNLGQGPELLIRYENEEAVDDSQLPKDRFSAERLKGVDSTLKIQPAELGDSAVYLCASSMTGGSYNEQFFGPGTRLTVL.

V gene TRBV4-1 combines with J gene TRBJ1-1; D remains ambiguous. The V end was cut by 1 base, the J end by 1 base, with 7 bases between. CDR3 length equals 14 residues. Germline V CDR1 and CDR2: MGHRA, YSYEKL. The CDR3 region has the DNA TGCGCCAGCAGCCAAGTGGCCGCGAACACTGAAGCTTTCTTT. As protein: CASSQVAANTEAFF.

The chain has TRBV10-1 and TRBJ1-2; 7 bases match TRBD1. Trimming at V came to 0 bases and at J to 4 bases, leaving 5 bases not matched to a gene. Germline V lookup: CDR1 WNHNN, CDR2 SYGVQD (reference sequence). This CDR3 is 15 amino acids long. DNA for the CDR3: TGCGCCAGCAGTGAGTCGCCGGGACAGTTCTATGGCTACACCTTC. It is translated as CASSESPGQFYGYTF.

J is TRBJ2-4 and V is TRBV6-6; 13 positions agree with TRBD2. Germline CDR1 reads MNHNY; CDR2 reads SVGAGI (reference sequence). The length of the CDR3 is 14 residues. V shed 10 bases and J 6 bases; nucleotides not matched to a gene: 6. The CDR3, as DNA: TGTGCCACAGTGGGACTAGCGGGAACAAACATTCAGTACTTC. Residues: CATVGLAGTNIQYF.

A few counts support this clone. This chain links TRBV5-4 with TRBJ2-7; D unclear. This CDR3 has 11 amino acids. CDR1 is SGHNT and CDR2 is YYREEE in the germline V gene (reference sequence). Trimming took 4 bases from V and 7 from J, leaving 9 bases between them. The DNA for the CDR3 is TGTGCCAGCAGCGCCCGCGGAGAGCAGTACTTC. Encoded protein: CASSARGEQYF.

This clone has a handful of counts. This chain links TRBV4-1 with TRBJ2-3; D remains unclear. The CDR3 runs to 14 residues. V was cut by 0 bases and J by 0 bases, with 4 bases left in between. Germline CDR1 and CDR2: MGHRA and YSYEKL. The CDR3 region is CASSQDISTDTQYF. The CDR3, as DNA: TGCGCCAGCAGCCAAGATATTAGCACAGATACGCAGTATTTT.

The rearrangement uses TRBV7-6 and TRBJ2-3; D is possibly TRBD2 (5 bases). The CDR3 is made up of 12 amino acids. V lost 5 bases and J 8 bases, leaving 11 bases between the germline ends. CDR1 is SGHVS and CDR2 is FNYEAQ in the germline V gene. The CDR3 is CASSPRGSTQYF. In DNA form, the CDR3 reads TGTGCCAGCAGCCCCCGAGGGAGTACGCAGTATTTT.

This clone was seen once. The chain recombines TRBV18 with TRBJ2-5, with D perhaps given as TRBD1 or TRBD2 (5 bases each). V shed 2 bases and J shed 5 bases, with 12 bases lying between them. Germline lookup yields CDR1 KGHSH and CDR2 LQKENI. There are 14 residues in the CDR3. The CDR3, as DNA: TGTGCCAGCTCACCAGAGGGGAGTCGTGAGACCCAGTACTTC. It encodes CASSPEGSRETQYF.

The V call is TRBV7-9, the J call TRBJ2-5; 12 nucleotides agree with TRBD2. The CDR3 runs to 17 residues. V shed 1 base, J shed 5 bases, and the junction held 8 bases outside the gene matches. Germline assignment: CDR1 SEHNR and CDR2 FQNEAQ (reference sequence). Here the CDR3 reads CASSLGLAGGPDETQYF. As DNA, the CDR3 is TGTGCCAGCAGCTTAGGGCTAGCGGGAGGGCCCGACGAGACCCAGTACTTC. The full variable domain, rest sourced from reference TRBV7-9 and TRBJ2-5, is DTGVSQNPRHKITKRGQNVTFRCDPISEHNRLYWYRQTLGQGPEFLTYFQNEAQLEKSRLLSDRFSAERPKGSFSTLEIQRTEQGDSAMYLCASSLGLAGGPDETQYFGPGTRLLVL.

CDR3 in amino acids: CASSLVPGGALHF. In DNA, the CDR3 is TGTGCCAGCAGTTTAGTCCCAGGGGGAGCCCTCCACTTT. V usage is TRBV27 and J usage is TRBJ1-6, with 7 bases matching TRBD1. The CDR3 sequence is 13 residues long. Germline CDR1 MNHEY, CDR2 SMNVEV (reference sequence). Trimming took 2 bases from V and 14 from J; bases not matched to a gene: 6.

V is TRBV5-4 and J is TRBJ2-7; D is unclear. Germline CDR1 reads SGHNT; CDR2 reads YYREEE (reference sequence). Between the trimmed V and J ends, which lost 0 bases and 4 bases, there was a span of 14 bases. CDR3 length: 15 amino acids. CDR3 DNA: TGTGCCAGCAGCTTGGGCCGACTTTCTTTGTACGAGCAGTACTTC. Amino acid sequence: CASSLGRLSLYEQYF.

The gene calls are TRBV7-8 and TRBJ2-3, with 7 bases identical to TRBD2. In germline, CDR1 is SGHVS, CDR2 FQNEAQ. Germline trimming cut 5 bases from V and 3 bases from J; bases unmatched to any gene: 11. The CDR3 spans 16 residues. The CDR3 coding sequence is TGTGCCAGCAGCCCGCGGGGGACTAAAAAAACAGATACGCAGTATTTT. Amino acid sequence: CASSPRGTKKTDTQYF.

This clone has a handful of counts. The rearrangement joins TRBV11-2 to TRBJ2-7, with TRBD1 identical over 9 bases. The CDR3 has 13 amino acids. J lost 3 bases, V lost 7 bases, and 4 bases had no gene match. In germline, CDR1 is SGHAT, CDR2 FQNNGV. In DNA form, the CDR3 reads TGTGCCAGCACCGGGACAGGGAACTACGAGCAGTACTTC. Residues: CASTGTGNYEQYF.